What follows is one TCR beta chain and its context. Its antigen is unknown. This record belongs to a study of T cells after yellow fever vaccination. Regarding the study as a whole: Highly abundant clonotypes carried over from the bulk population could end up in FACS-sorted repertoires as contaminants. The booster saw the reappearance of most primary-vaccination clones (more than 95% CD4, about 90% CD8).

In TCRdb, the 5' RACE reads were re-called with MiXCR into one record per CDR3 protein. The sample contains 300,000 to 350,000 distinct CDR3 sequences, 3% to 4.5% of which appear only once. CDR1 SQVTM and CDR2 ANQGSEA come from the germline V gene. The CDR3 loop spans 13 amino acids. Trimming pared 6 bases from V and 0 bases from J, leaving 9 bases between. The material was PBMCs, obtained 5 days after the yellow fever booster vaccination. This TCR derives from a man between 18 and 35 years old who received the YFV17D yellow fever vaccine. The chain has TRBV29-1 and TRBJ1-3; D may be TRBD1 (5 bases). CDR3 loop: CSVRAISGNTIYF. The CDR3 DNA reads TGCAGCGTCAGGGCGATCTCTGGAAACACCATATATTTT.